The 15 T cell receptor beta chains presented below share a single source sample, sequenced in a study of long-term antiretroviral therapy in people with HIV. A v3.0 immunoSEQ assay was performed at survey level. Clones were sequenced by immunoSEQ multiplex PCR, and TCRdb holds only the in-frame ones, with some missing. The sample has about 25,000 clones, roughly 77% seen once. This sample comprised unsorted PBMCs, obtained 0.5 years after starting antiretroviral therapy. Receptors originate from a middle-aged woman with HIV.

The genes are TRBV5-1 and TRBJ2-7; 11 nucleotides line up with TRBD2. The V and J ends lost 4 bases and 2 bases, in that order; junction bases with no gene match: 8. The V gene's germline CDR1 is SGHRS and CDR2 YFSETQ. The CDR3 consists of 16 residues. The CDR3 DNA reads TGCGCCAGCAGCCCCGCTAGCGGGGGGCTCCCCTACGAGCAGTACTTC. This encodes CASSPASGGLPYEQYF. The complete variable domain, with remaining parts taken from reference TRBV5-1 and TRBJ2-7, reads KAGVTQTPRYLIKTRGQQVTLSCSPISGHRSVSWYQQTPGQGLQFLFEYFSETQRNKGNFPGRFSGRQFSNSRSEMNVSTLELGDSALYLCASSPASGGLPYEQYFGPGTRLTVT.

The chain uses TRBV6-4 and TRBJ2-7; 7 bases agree with TRBD1. J was trimmed by 3 bases and V by 6 bases; bases with no gene match: 11. The CDR3 runs to 15 residues. In germline, CDR1 is MRHNA, CDR2 SNTAGT. For the CDR3, the DNA is TGTGCCAGCAGCTCCCGACAGGGAGAGGGCTACGAGCAGTACTTC. It codes for CASSSRQGEGYEQYF.

The chain is built from TRBV4-3 and TRBJ1-5; tentatively, D is TRBD1 (6 bases). This CDR3 spans 19 amino acids. Germline V gene sequence: CDR1 LGHNA, CDR2 YSLEER. V was pared by 0 bases and J by 2 bases, with 20 bases between. CDR3 loop: CASSQDAQGHYIGNQPQHF. In nucleotides, the CDR3 is TGCGCCAGCAGCCAAGATGCCCAGGGGCACTACATAGGCAATCAGCCCCAGCATTTT.

This chain links TRBV19 with TRBJ2-1, with 11 bases that match TRBD2. V gave up 7 bases and J gave up 7 bases; unmatched junction bases: 3. The CDR3 sequence is 13 residues long. Germline V lookup: CDR1 LNHDA, CDR2 SQIVND (reference sequence). CDR3 nucleotides: TGTGCCAGTAATAGCGGGGGGGCAAATGAGCAGTTCTTC. This sequence encodes CASNSGGANEQFF.

The rearrangement uses TRBV7-2 and TRBJ2-2, with 14 bases lining up with TRBD2. V was pared by 0 bases and J by 3 bases, with 3 bases of the junction left unmatched. This CDR3 is built from 18 residues. The V gene's germline CDR1 is SGHTA and CDR2 FQGNSA. The CDR3 bases are TGTGCCAGCAGCTTAGCGGGACTAGCGGGGGTCTACACCGGGGAGCTGTTTTTT. The encoded protein is CASSLAGLAGVYTGELFF.

This clone was observed a single time. This chain connects TRBV11-2 to TRBJ1-6; D remains ambiguous. From germline, CDR1 is SGHAT and CDR2 FQNNGV. V was cut by 5 bases and J by 3 bases, with 14 bases left in between. The CDR3 is 16 amino acids. The CDR3 protein is CASSPPGRNYNSPLHF. CDR3 in DNA: TGTGCCAGCAGCCCCCCTGGGAGAAACTATAATTCACCCCTCCACTTT.

CDR3 nucleotide sequence: TGTGCCAGCAGCTTAGCTGACAGGGCCACAGATACGCAGTATTTT. This gives the protein CASSLADRATDTQYF. V and J are TRBV7-7 and TRBJ2-3; 7 nucleotides agree with TRBD1. V gave up 0 bases and J gave up 2 bases; unmatched junction bases: 2. This CDR3 comprises 15 residues. Germline V gene lookup returns CDR1 SSHAT and CDR2 FNYEAQ (reference sequence).

This sequence joins TRBV5-1 and TRBJ1-1, with a weak D call TRBD1 (6 bases). V lost 4 bases to trimming and J lost 1 base, with 17 bases between them. The CDR3 extends over 16 amino acids. Looked up from germline, CDR1 is SGHRS and CDR2 is YFSETQ. DNA of the CDR3: TGCGCCAGCAGCCGCACGTTGGGGACACAGAACACTGAAGCTTTCTTT. Protein sequence: CASSRTLGTQNTEAFF.

J is TRBJ2-2 and V is TRBV4-2; TRBD2 matches 9 bases. Looked up from germline, CDR1 is LGHNA and CDR2 is YNFKEQ. V shed 0 bases and J 6 bases; nucleotides not matched to a gene: 8. The CDR3 extends over 17 amino acids. CDR3 sequence: CASSQDSGGGAPGELFF. CDR3 coding DNA: TGTGCCAGCAGCCAAGATTCGGGCGGGGGGGCCCCCGGGGAGCTGTTTTTT.

The chain recombines TRBV5-1 with TRBJ2-7; TRBD1 or TRBD2 may be the D gene (6 bases each). V dropped 4 bases and J dropped 2 bases, with 10 bases sitting between them. Germline V gives CDR1 SGHRS, CDR2 YFSETQ. The CDR3 extends over 13 amino acids. The CDR3 region has the DNA TGCGCCAGCAGCCGGGGGCCTACCTACGAGCAGTACTTC. Amino acid sequence: CASSRGPTYEQYF.

The genes are TRBV27 and TRBJ2-1; D is undetermined. The CDR3 sequence is 13 residues long. With 5 bases removed from V and 3 bases from J, the gap between germline ends came to 8 bases. In germline, CDR1 is MNHEY, CDR2 SMNVEV (reference sequence). CDR3 in amino acids: CASSAADYNEQFF. The CDR3, as DNA: TGTGCCAGCAGTGCAGCTGACTACAATGAGCAGTTCTTC.

J is TRBJ1-1 and V is TRBV6-1, with no clear D. CDR1 and CDR2 (germline): MNHNS, SASEGT. Trimming left V 1 base short and J 5 bases short, with 11 bases between. The CDR3 loop spans 14 amino acids. CDR3 in DNA: TGTGCCAGCAGTGAAGTAGCTGCGACAACTGAAGCTTTCTTT. Its translation: CASSEVAATTEAFF.

J is TRBJ1-4 and V is TRBV7-9; 7 bases fit TRBD1. Trimming took 0 bases from V and 8 from J; bases not matched to a gene: 9. This CDR3 spans 16 amino acids. Looked up from germline, CDR1 is SEHNR and CDR2 is FQNEAQ (reference sequence). DNA for the CDR3: TGTGCCAGCAGCTTAGCCCGCACAGGGGAAGAAGAAAAACTGTTTTTT. Protein: CASSLARTGEEEKLFF.

This chain links TRBV7-2 with TRBJ2-7; 13 nucleotides line up with TRBD2. Unmatched junction bases numbered 7, after V lost 4 bases and J lost 4 bases. CDR3 size: 16 residues. CDR1 SGHTA and CDR2 FQGNSA come from the germline V gene. CDR3 sequence reads: CASSYRGTSGAYEQYF. The CDR3 coding sequence is TGTGCCAGCAGCTATCGTGGGACTAGCGGGGCGTACGAGCAGTACTTC.

The genes are TRBV28 and TRBJ1-4, with no clear D. Germline CDR1 MDHEN, CDR2 SYDVKM. The germline V and J ends were trimmed by 8 bases and 3 bases, with 7 bases remaining between them. This CDR3 is 12 amino acids long. CDR3 coding DNA: TGTGCCAGCGGGCCAGCTAATGAAAAACTGTTTTTT. It encodes CASGPANEKLFF.